The 21 T cell receptor beta chains below were found in one sample sequenced in a study of CD8 T cells in ankylosing spondylitis. In TCRdb, the 5' RACE reads were re-called with MiXCR into one record per CDR3 protein. This table holds about 450,000 distinct CDR3 sequences, 26% found once. Study-wide results and caveats: Blood of patients with ankylosing spondylitis appeared to be characterized by a TCR beta motif of eight highly homologous variants.

For these TCRs, the target antigens are not known. The material sequenced was blood, either unsorted or a sorted T cell fraction (not recorded which). Source of these receptors: a male donor with ankylosing spondylitis.

This clonotype was observed a few times. The genes are TRBV15 and TRBJ1-4; TRBD1 matches 7 bases. The CDR3 contains 19 residues. CDR1 and CDR2 from the germline V gene are LNHNV and YYDKDF (reference sequence). V was clipped by 0 bases and J by 4 bases; unmatched bases: 14. CDR3 sequence (DNA): TGTGCCACCAGCAGAGACCTCCCGACAGGGCCGAAGTATAATGAAAAACTGTTTTTT. Protein sequence: CATSRDLPTGPKYNEKLFF.

There are many counts of this clonotype. The J gene is TRBJ1-4, the V gene TRBV5-1; possibly TRBD1 for D (6 bases). The ends were cut back, 1 base at V and 3 bases at J, with 10 bases in the middle. The germline CDR1 and CDR2 sequences are SGHRS and YFSETQ. The CDR3 sequence is 15 residues long. Here the CDR3 DNA reads TGCGCCAGCAGCTTGACCAGGGGCTCTAATGAAAAACTGTTTTTT. Translation: CASSLTRGSNEKLFF.

There are a few counts of this clonotype. The rearrangement links TRBV5-1 to TRBJ1-1; 7 bases are shared with TRBD1. The germline CDR1 and CDR2 sequences are SGHRS and YFSETQ. V lost 2 bases to trimming and J lost 6 bases; unmatched junction nucleotides: 7. The CDR3 sequence is 14 residues long. The CDR3 spells CASSLDRESSEAFF. For the CDR3, the DNA is TGCGCCAGCAGCTTAGACAGGGAGAGTTCTGAAGCTTTCTTT.

The chain has TRBV10-1 and TRBJ1-1; D possibly corresponds to TRBD1 (5 bases). CDR1 and CDR2 from the germline V gene are WNHNN and SYGVQD (reference sequence). Trimming shortened V by 6 bases and J by 2 bases, and 7 bases separated the two germline ends. The length of the CDR3 is 12 residues. CDR3 amino acids: CASRGDNTEAFF. CDR3 nucleotide sequence: TGCGCCAGCAGGGGGGACAACACTGAAGCTTTCTTT.

V and J are TRBV20-1 and TRBJ2-2; 8 bases line up with TRBD1. The CDR3 consists of 13 residues. CDR1 DFQATT and CDR2 SNEGSKA come from the germline V gene (reference sequence). This CDR3 reads CGQGRANTGELFF. CDR3 in DNA: TGCGGACAGGGCAGGGCGAACACCGGGGAGCTGTTTTTT.

The chain has TRBV3-1 and TRBJ2-1; TRBD1 agrees at 7 bases. Germline V gives CDR1 LGHDT, CDR2 YNNKEL (reference sequence). The length of the CDR3 is 13 residues. With V trimmed by 0 bases and J by 12 bases, 5 bases remained unmatched. The DNA for the CDR3 is TGTGCCAGCAGCCAAGATTTGGGACAGAGGCAGTTCTTC. Its translation: CASSQDLGQRQFF.

The rearrangement joins TRBV20-1 to TRBJ1-1, with a possible D match to TRBD1 (5 bases). CDR1 is DFQATT and CDR2 is SNEGSKA in the germline V gene (reference sequence). Deletions cut 3 bases from V and 3 bases from J, with 11 bases between. The CDR3 sequence is 13 residues long. CDR3 amino acids: CSASRDWDTEAFF. The CDR3 region has the DNA TGCAGTGCTAGCAGGGATTGGGACACTGAAGCTTTCTTT.

This clonotype has only a few counts. This chain joins TRBV7-2 and TRBJ2-7, with 7 bases aligning to TRBD2. In germline, CDR1 is SGHTA, CDR2 FQGNSA. Germline trimming cut 1 base from V and 4 bases from J; bases unmatched to any gene: 4. The CDR3 is 14 amino acids. The CDR3 sequence is CASSLGGGPYEQYF. CDR3 nucleotides: TGTGCCAGCAGCTTAGGGGGGGGACCGTACGAGCAGTACTTC.

The chain joins TRBV18 to TRBJ1-1; D gene unclear. Germline CDR1 KGHSH, CDR2 LQKENI. The CDR3 is made up of 16 amino acids. V was trimmed by 2 bases and J by 1 base, leaving 14 bases between them. The CDR3 DNA reads as TGTGCCAGCTCACCAAGGGCAGCCCCGGGGAACACTGAAGCTTTCTTT. Translation gives CASSPRAAPGNTEAFF.

The J gene is TRBJ2-5, the V gene TRBV12-3 or TRBV12-4, with D unresolved. The CDR3 is made up of 15 amino acids. V lost 3 bases and J 2 bases, leaving 13 bases between the germline ends. The CDR3 DNA sequence: TGTGCCAGCAGTTTCTCGGTAGTATTTCAAGAGACCCAGTACTTC. Translating gives CASSFSVVFQETQYF.

This rearrangement joins TRBV15 to TRBJ1-1, with D unresolved. Trimming cost V 0 bases and J 11 bases, with 13 bases left between them. The V gene's germline CDR1 is LNHNV and CDR2 YYDKDF (reference sequence). The CDR3 length is 13 residues. The DNA for the CDR3 is TGTGCCACCAGCAGAGAGGTCCTAACGGGGGCTTTCTTT. It is translated as CATSREVLTGAFF.

This clonotype was detected many times. The chain is built from TRBV5-6 and TRBJ1-5, with D hard to call. The CDR3 consists of 12 residues. Germline loops: CDR1 SGHDT, CDR2 YYEEEE. V was clipped by 2 bases and J by 11 bases, with 11 bases between them. The CDR3 reads CASSFGTRSQHF. CDR3 coding DNA: TGTGCCAGCAGCTTTGGTACGCGGTCCCAGCATTTT.

This clonotype was detected only a few times. J is TRBJ2-2 and V is TRBV3-1, with 9 nucleotides matching TRBD1. Germline CDR1 LGHDT, CDR2 YNNKEL (reference sequence). V lost 4 bases to trimming and J lost 8 bases; unmatched junction nucleotides: 5. This CDR3 region has 14 residues. The CDR3 DNA sequence: TGTGCCAGCAGCCCCCGGACAGGGGCGGGGGAGCTGTTTTTT. As protein: CASSPRTGAGELFF.

The rearrangement joins TRBV29-1 to TRBJ1-5; D is unresolved. Germline lookup yields CDR1 SQVTM and CDR2 ANQGSEA. V gave up 3 bases and J gave up 0 bases, with 6 bases separating them. The CDR3 loop spans 13 amino acids. CDR3 region: CSVEESSNQPQHF. CDR3 sequence (DNA): TGCAGCGTTGAGGAGAGTAGCAATCAGCCCCAGCATTTT.

This clonotype was observed a few times. The chain joins TRBV12-5 to TRBJ2-2; D is unclear. The V gene's germline CDR1 is LGHNT and CDR2 FRNRAP. The V and J ends lost 2 bases and 7 bases respectively, with 8 bases between them. This CDR3 spans 13 amino acids. In DNA, the CDR3 is TGTGCTAGTGGTTTGTTTGGTGACGGGGAGCTGTTTTTT. It encodes CASGLFGDGELFF.

This rearrangement joins TRBV12-3 or TRBV12-4 to TRBJ2-2; TRBD2 matches at 10 bases. V lost 2 bases, J lost 5 bases, and 11 bases stayed unmatched. There are 18 residues in the CDR3. The CDR3 DNA is TGTGCCAGCAGTTTACTCGCTAGCGGGAGATTATGGACCGGGGAGCTGTTTTTT. Protein: CASSLLASGRLWTGELFF.

This clonotype was picked up a small number of times. This chain uses TRBV3-1 with TRBJ2-4; no firm D call. Germline-derived CDR1 and CDR2 are LGHDT and YNNKEL (reference sequence). V lost 1 base, J lost 3 bases, and 10 bases lay in between. The CDR3 loop spans 15 amino acids. The CDR3 nucleotides read TGTGCCAGCAGCCAAGGCTGGGTTGGCAAAAACATTCAGTACTTC. This encodes CASSQGWVGKNIQYF.

This chain connects TRBV6-5 to TRBJ2-7; 11 bases are a match to TRBD2. The J segment lost 9 bases and the V segment lost 0 bases, leaving 13 bases of the junction unmatched. The germline CDR1 and CDR2 sequences are MNHEY and SVGAGI. The CDR3 runs 17 residues. Here the CDR3 reads CASSYSKGLADAVGQYF. The CDR3 DNA sequence: TGTGCCAGCAGTTACTCGAAGGGACTAGCGGATGCGGTGGGGCAGTACTTC.

This clonotype turned up a few times. The rearrangement uses TRBV10-3 and TRBJ1-4; 9 bases are shared with TRBD1. This CDR3 region has 14 residues. The junction had 4 bases not matched to a gene; V was cut back by 3 bases and J by 8 bases. Germline lookup yields CDR1 ENHRY and CDR2 SYGVKD. In DNA, the CDR3 is TGTGCCATCAGTGACGGGGACAGGGAGGAAAAACTGTTTTTT. Translation gives CAISDGDREEKLFF.

The rearrangement uses TRBV5-5 and TRBJ2-2, with D possibly being TRBD2 (7 bases). The CDR3 is made up of 16 amino acids. Trimming cost V 0 bases and J 0 bases, with 9 bases left between them. Germline V gene data show CDR1 as SGHKS and CDR2 as YYEKEE (reference sequence). CDR3 sequence: CASSLEGGANTGELFF. In DNA form, the CDR3 reads TGTGCCAGCAGCTTGGAGGGGGGGGCGAACACCGGGGAGCTGTTTTTT.

The rearrangement joins TRBV5-6 to TRBJ2-5; a weak D match, TRBD2 (6 bases). The CDR3 length is 13 residues. The V end was cut by 6 bases, the J end by 5 bases, with 14 bases between. Per the germline V gene, CDR1 is SGHDT and CDR2 is YYEEEE. CDR3 protein: CASTQGRRETQYF. In DNA, the CDR3 is TGTGCCAGCACTCAAGGGAGGAGGGAGACCCAGTACTTC.